The T cell receptor (beta chain) described here comes from a study of T cell changes during pregnancy in multiple sclerosis. Repertoires were generated with immunoSEQ multiplex PCR, while TCRdb's copy carries only in-frame clones and drops some. The sample lists about 64,000 clones; roughly 88% were seen once. CDR1 is MNHNY and CDR2 is SVGAGI in the germline V gene (reference sequence). Deletions cut 4 bases from V and 1 base from J, with 10 bases between. The CDR3 runs 15 residues. This rearrangement joins TRBV6-6 to TRBJ1-4; perhaps TRBD1 as D (6 bases). This receptor was obtained from a female donor in good health, enrolled as a control in a pregnancy study. The material was peripheral blood, obtained in the second trimester of pregnancy. In DNA, the CDR3 is TGTGCCAGCAGTTTCCCGACAGGAACTAATGAAAAACTGTTTTTT. Amino acids: CASSFPTGTNEKLFF.